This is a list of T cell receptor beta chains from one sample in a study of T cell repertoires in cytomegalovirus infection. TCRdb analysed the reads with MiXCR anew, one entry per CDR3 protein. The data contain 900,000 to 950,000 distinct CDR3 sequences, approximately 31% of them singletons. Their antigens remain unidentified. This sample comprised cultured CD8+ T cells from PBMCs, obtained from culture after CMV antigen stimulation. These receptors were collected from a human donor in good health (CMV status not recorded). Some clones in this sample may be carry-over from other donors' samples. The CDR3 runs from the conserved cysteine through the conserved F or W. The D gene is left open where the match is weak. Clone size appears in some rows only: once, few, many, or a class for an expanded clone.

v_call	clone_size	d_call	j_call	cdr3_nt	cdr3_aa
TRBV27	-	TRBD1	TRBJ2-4	TGTGCCAGCAGTTTCCGAGACAGGGAATACTTGGCCAAAAACATTCAGTACTTC	CASSFRDREYLAKNIQYF
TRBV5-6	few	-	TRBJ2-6	TGTGCCAGCAGCCCAGGGGACGGGGCCAACGTCCTGACTTTC	CASSPGDGANVLTF
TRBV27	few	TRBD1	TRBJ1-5	TGTGCCAGCAGTACCACAGGGGCTCAGCCCCAGCATTTT	CASSTTGAQPQHF
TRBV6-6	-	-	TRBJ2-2	TGTGCCACAGGGGGGACTACGAACACCGGGGAGCTGTTTTTT	CATGGTTNTGELFF
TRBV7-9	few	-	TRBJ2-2	TGTGCCAGCAGCTTAGCGGCCACCGGGGAGCTGTTTTTT	CASSLAATGELFF
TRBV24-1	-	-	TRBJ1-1	TGTGCCACGCGACCGGGACCGGGGGACACTGAAGCTTTCTTT	CATRPGPGDTEAFF
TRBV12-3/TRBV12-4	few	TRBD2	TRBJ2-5	TGTGCCAGCAGTCTCTCCGAGCGGGGGGTTTGGGAGACCCAGTACTTC	CASSLSERGVWETQYF
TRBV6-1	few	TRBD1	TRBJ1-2	TGTGCCAGCAGTGAAGGGGACAGCTTTTATGGCTACACCTTC	CASSEGDSFYGYTF
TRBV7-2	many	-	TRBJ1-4	TGTGCCAGCAGCGAGAGGGAGGTGATGCGGACTAATGAAAAACTGTTTTTT	CASSEREVMRTNEKLFF
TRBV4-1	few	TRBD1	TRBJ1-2	TGCGCCAGCAGCCAAGAAGGGAGGGGACAGGGTGAATCCGGCTACACCTTC	CASSQEGRGQGESGYTF
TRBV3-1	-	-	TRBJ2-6	TGTGCCAGCAGCCAAGTCGGTGGGGCCAACGTCCTGACTTTC	CASSQVGGANVLTF
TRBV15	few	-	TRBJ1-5	TGTGCCACCAGCCTAGACTCTGGGGTTAGCAATCAGCCCCAGCATTTT	CATSLDSGVSNQPQHF
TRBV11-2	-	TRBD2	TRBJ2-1	TGTGCCAGCAGCTTAGGAACAGCGGGGGACCCCTACAATGAGCAGTTCTTC	CASSLGTAGDPYNEQFF
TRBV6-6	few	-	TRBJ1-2	TGTGCCAGCACCCCCACAGGGATTATTAACTATGGCTACACCTTC	CASTPTGIINYGYTF
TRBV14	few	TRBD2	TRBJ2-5	TGTGCCAGCAGTAGGACTAGCGGAGGCGAGACCCAGTACTTC	CASSRTSGGETQYF
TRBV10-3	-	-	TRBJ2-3	TGTGCCATCAAGACGGGACTGAGCACAGATACGCAGTATTTT	CAIKTGLSTDTQYF
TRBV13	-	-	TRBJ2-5	TGTGCCAGCAGTGGGGACCCTATCCAAGAGACCCAGTACTTC	CASSGDPIQETQYF
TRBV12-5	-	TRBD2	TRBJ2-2	TGTGCTAGTGGGTCCCGACTAGCGATGGCCGGGGAGCTGTTTTTT	CASGSRLAMAGELFF
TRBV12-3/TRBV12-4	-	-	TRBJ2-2	TGTGCCAGCAGTTTCTCCCAAGGGCCCGCTAACACCGGGGAGCTGTTTTTT	CASSFSQGPANTGELFF
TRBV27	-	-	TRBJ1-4	TGTGCCAGCCAAGATATCGCGGGTGAAAAACTGTTTTTT	CASQDIAGEKLFF
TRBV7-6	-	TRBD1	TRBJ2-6	TGTGCTAGCAGCTTAGATGGGACAGGGGATACCGGGGCCAACGTCCTGCCTTTC	CASSLDGTGDTGANVLPF
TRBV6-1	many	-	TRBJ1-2	TGTGCCAGCTTCACCCCGGGGTATGGCTACACCTTC	CASFTPGYGYTF
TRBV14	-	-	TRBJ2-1	TGTGCCAGCAGCCAAGGGGGGGCCCCCTACAATGAGCAGTTCTTC	CASSQGGAPYNEQFF
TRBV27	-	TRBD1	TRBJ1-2	TGTGCCAGCAGTCGTCACGGGACAGACTATGGCTACACCTTC	CASSRHGTDYGYTF
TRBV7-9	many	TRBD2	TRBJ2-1	TGTGCCAGCAGTTTACTAGCGGGGAACAATGAGCAGTTCTTC	CASSLLAGNNEQFF
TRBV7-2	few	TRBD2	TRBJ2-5	TGTGCCAGCAGCCCCCTCGGGGGGGGGACCCCCGAGACCCAGTACTTC	CASSPLGGGTPETQYF
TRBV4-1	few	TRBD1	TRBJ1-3	TGCGCCAGCAGCCAAGATGGGCCGGACAGGAACTCTGGAAACACCATATATTTT	CASSQDGPDRNSGNTIYF
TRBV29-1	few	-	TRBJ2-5	TGCAGCGTCCAGAGGAGGCAGGAGACCCAGTACTTC	CSVQRRQETQYF
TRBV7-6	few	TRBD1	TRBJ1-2	TGTGCCAGCAGCCCCACCGGGACAGGGGTCTATGGCTACACCTTC	CASSPTGTGVYGYTF
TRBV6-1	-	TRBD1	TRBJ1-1	TGTGCCAGCAGAAACCATCCCCCGACAGGGGCATTGAACACTGAAGCTTTCTTT	CASRNHPPTGALNTEAFF
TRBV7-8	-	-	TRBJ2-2	TGTGCCAGCAGCTTGAGGCCTCAGGTCGGGGAGCTGTTTTTT	CASSLRPQVGELFF
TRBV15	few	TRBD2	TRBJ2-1	TGTGCCACCAGCAGAGATGCGGGGGAGACCTACAATGAGCAGTTCTTC	CATSRDAGETYNEQFF
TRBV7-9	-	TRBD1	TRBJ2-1	TGTGTCAGCCCTGCCGCGACAGGGGCCCCTCATGAGCAGTTCTTC	CVSPAATGAPHEQFF
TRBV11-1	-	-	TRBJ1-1	TGTGCCAGCAGCGGACGGCGGGTGTGGGAGGCAGGCGAGGTCCCTGAAGCTTTCTTT	CASSGRRVWEAGEVPEAFF
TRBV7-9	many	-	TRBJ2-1	TGTGCCAGCAGCACCGGGACACTTTACAATGAGCAGTTCTTC	CASSTGTLYNEQFF
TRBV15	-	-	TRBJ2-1	TGTGCCACCAGCACCGGACGGTACAATGAGCAGTTCTTC	CATSTGRYNEQFF
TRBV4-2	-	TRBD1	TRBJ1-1	TGTGCCAGCAGCCAAGAGTACAGGGGGATGAACACTGAAGCTTTCTTT	CASSQEYRGMNTEAFF
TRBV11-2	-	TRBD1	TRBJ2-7	TGTGCCAGCAGCTTATGGGACAGGCGTAAATTCTACGAGCAGTACTTC	CASSLWDRRKFYEQYF
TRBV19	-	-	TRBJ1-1	TGTGCCAGTAGTGGGGTTTTGAACACTGAAGCTTTCTTT	CASSGVLNTEAFF
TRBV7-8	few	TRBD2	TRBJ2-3	TGTGCCAGCAGCTTTCCGGGGGGAGCGAGCACAGATACGCAGTATTTT	CASSFPGGASTDTQYF
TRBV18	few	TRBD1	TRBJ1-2	TGTGCCAGCTCCCCTTCCGACAGGGAGTATGGCTGCACCTTC	CASSPSDREYGCTF
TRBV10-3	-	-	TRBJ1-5	TGTGCCATCAGTGATTCTTTGGAGAGCAATCAGCCCCAGCATTTT	CAISDSLESNQPQHF
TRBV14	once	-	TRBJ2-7	TGTGCCAGCAGCCAAGATAGCGGCGGGATAGGGGAGCAGTACTTC	CASSQDSGGIGEQYF
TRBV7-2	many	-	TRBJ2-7	TGTGCCAGCAGCCCTCGGGACGGAAACGAGCAGTACTTC	CASSPRDGNEQYF
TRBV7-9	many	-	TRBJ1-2	TGTGCCAGCAGCCCACTCGGTTTAAGGGACTATGGCTACACCTTC	CASSPLGLRDYGYTF
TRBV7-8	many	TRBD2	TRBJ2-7	TGTGCCAGCAGCTTAGGTGGGGACCAGCGGGGCTTC	CASSLGGDQRGF
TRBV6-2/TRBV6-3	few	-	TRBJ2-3	TGTGCCACCGGGTCAGATACGCAGTATTTT	CATGSDTQYF